These 27 T cell receptor beta chains share one sample of origin, sequenced in a study of blood T cell repertoires in COVID-19. The method was immunoSEQ multiplex PCR; TCRdb's version includes in-frame clones alone and lacks a portion of them. The sample shows 200,000 to 250,000 clones, approximately 90% of them seen only once. The sequenced sample was PBMCs or T cells enriched from blood (not recorded which). All receptors derive from a man aged 25-45 years who had recovered from COVID-19.

This clone was detected only a few times. This chain connects TRBV6-5 to TRBJ1-6; 7 positions agree with TRBD1. The V gene's germline CDR1 is MNHEY and CDR2 SVGAGI. The CDR3 consists of 15 residues. With 8 bases clipped from V and 7 bases from J, the junction kept 11 bases outside the gene matches. The CDR3 nucleotides read TGTGCCAGCCGACAGGGAGGTGTGAGAAATTCACCCCTCCACTTT. This encodes CASRQGGVRNSPLHF.

This clone occurred a few times. This CDR3 is CASKEIAGTGNEQFF. The DNA for the CDR3 is TGTGCCAGCAAAGAAATAGCGGGCACGGGGAATGAGCAGTTCTTC. The rearrangement joins TRBV28 to TRBJ2-1, with 7 positions matching TRBD2. With V trimmed by 7 bases and J by 7 bases, 13 bases remained unmatched. The CDR3 consists of 15 residues. From germline, CDR1 is MDHEN and CDR2 SYDVKM.

This chain joins TRBV29-1 and TRBJ2-1; 11 nucleotides match TRBD2. J was trimmed by 5 bases and V by 2 bases; bases with no gene match: 5. CDR1 and CDR2 (germline): SQVTM, ANQGSEA. This CDR3 contains 15 residues. CDR3 sequence (DNA): TGCAGCGTTGAATTTGGGACTAGCGGAGACAATGAGCAGTTCTTC. This codes for CSVEFGTSGDNEQFF.

The chain has TRBV13 and TRBJ2-2; no reliable D call. The ends were cut back, 1 base at V and 9 bases at J, with 15 bases in the middle. Germline CDR1 PRHDT, CDR2 FYEKMQ (reference sequence). There are 15 residues in the CDR3. The CDR3 nucleotides read TGTGCCAGCAGCTTAGTATCGGCGGAGAGACGGGAGCTGTTTTTT. It codes for CASSLVSAERRELFF. Filled out from reference TRBV13 and TRBJ2-2, the complete variable domain reads AAGVIQSPRHLIKEKRETATLKCYPIPRHDTVYWYQQGPGQDPQFLISFYEKMQSDKGSIPDRFSAQQFSDYHSELNMSSLELGDSALYFCASSLVSAERRELFFGEGSRLTVL.

This chain connects TRBV6-5 to TRBJ1-4; D remains unclear. The germline gives CDR1 MNHEY, CDR2 SVGAGI. The CDR3 sequence is 13 residues long. The V end lost 8 bases, the J end lost 0 bases, and 7 bases lay between the germline ends. The CDR3 DNA follows: TGTGCCAGCGCCGAGTCAACTAATGAAAAACTGTTTTTT. Protein product: CASAESTNEKLFF.

The chain carries TRBV27 and TRBJ2-7; 12 bases map to TRBD2. Looked up from germline, CDR1 is MNHEY and CDR2 is SMNVEV (reference sequence). The CDR3 is made up of 14 amino acids. V dropped 5 bases and J dropped 4; count of bases not matched to a gene: 3. The CDR3: CASSPGTSGYEQYF. The CDR3 DNA reads TGTGCCAGCAGTCCCGGGACTAGCGGGTACGAGCAGTACTTC.

V and J are TRBV7-2 and TRBJ2-7; D ambiguous. V was trimmed by 5 bases and J by 4 bases, leaving 9 bases between them. Germline V CDR1 and CDR2: SGHTA, FQGNSA. The CDR3 sequence is 12 residues long. As DNA, the CDR3 is TGTGCCAGCAGCCCCTCTAGGTACGAGCAGTACTTC. This encodes CASSPSRYEQYF. Supplemented by reference TRBV7-2 and TRBJ2-7, the full variable domain reads GAGVSQSPSNKVTEKGKDVELRCDPISGHTALYWYRQSLGQGLEFLIYFQGNSAPDKSGLPSDRFSAERTGGSVSTLTIQRTQQEDSAVYLCASSPSRYEQYFGPGTRLTVT.

The chain recombines TRBV28 with TRBJ1-5, with D tentatively TRBD1 (6 bases). The CDR3 totals 18 residues. CDR1 is MDHEN, CDR2 SYDVKM, per germline. V was shortened by 3 bases and J by 7 bases, with 25 bases between the two germline ends. The CDR3, as DNA: TGTGCCAGCAGTTTCCACCTGGGGGCAGGGGCCAGGAAGCAGCCCCAGCATTTT. This sequence encodes CASSFHLGAGARKQPQHF. The full variable domain, completed using reference TRBV28 and TRBJ1-5, is DVKVTQSSRYLVKRTGEKVFLECVQDMDHENMFWYRQDPGLGLRLIYFSYDVKMKEKGDIPEGYSVSREKKERFSLILESASTNQTSMYLCASSFHLGAGARKQPQHFGDGTRLSIL.

The chain links TRBV4-1 to TRBJ2-3; the D gene is possibly TRBD2 (6 bases). The CDR3 loop spans 16 amino acids. V lost 4 bases, J lost 2 bases, and 16 bases lay in between. Germline V gene lookup returns CDR1 MGHRA and CDR2 YSYEKL. In DNA form, the CDR3 reads TGCGCCAGCAGCCGAGGGACGGGAGATGTCACAGATACGCAGTATTTT. It encodes CASSRGTGDVTDTQYF.

The chain recombines TRBV3-1 (or the pseudogene TRBV3-2) with TRBJ1-1; D is undetermined. CDR3 length equals 14 residues. Germline CDR1 LGHDT, CDR2 YNNKEL (reference sequence). V shed 6 bases and J shed 6 bases, with 17 bases lying between them. The DNA of the CDR3 is TGTGCCAGCAGGCCAACTCTAACCTATCCTGAAGCTTTCTTT. The encoded protein is CASRPTLTYPEAFF.

J is TRBJ1-1 and V is TRBV19; 7 nucleotides line up with TRBD1. The ends lost 6 bases at V and 1 base at J; junction bases unmatched: 8. Germline assignment: CDR1 LNHDA and CDR2 SQIVND (reference sequence). The CDR3 runs to 15 residues. CDR3 coding DNA: TGTGCCAGTAGACGGGGAAGACAGGGGAACACTGAAGCTTTCTTT. This gives the protein CASRRGRQGNTEAFF.

The rearrangement uses TRBV6-5 and TRBJ1-6; D possibly corresponds to TRBD1 (5 bases). CDR1 and CDR2 from the germline V gene are MNHEY and SVGAGI. V gave up 2 bases and J gave up 6 bases, with 8 bases separating them. The CDR3 extends over 14 amino acids. CDR3: CASSYGGLNSPLHF. Written as DNA, the CDR3 is TGTGCCAGCAGTTACGGGGGACTTAATTCACCCCTCCACTTT.

The chain recombines TRBV19 with TRBJ1-4; possible D gene TRBD1, 6 bases. The germline CDR1 and CDR2 sequences are LNHDA and SQIVND (reference sequence). CDR3 size: 15 residues. Trimming pared 4 bases from V and 4 bases from J, leaving 13 bases between. CDR3 residues: CASSTGQLINEKLFF. In nucleotides, the CDR3 is TGTGCCAGTAGTACTGGACAGCTAATTAATGAAAAACTGTTTTTT.

The chain joins TRBV7-2 to TRBJ1-4, with D hard to call. The germline V gene encodes CDR1 SGHTA and CDR2 FQGNSA. The CDR3 has 15 residues. V lost 5 bases and J lost 4, with 14 bases in between. DNA for the CDR3: TGTGCCAGCAGCCCGAGTCTACGGAGTAATGAAAAACTGTTTTTT. It is translated as CASSPSLRSNEKLFF. Drawing the rest from reference TRBV7-2 and TRBJ1-4, the complete variable domain is GAGVSQSPSNKVTEKGKDVELRCDPISGHTALYWYRQSLGQGLEFLIYFQGNSAPDKSGLPSDRFSAERTGGSVSTLTIQRTQQEDSAVYLCASSPSLRSNEKLFFGSGTQLSVL.

The rearrangement joins TRBV28 to TRBJ1-2; D unresolved. Germline-derived CDR1 and CDR2 are MDHEN and SYDVKM. The germline V and J ends were trimmed by 4 bases and 3 bases, with 18 bases remaining between them. The CDR3 is made up of 16 amino acids. The CDR3 nucleotides read TGTGCCAGCAGTTCAAGTGCCCCCATCGGGTACTATGGCTACACCTTC. As protein: CASSSSAPIGYYGYTF.

This clone occurred a few times. V gene TRBV5-1 combines with J gene TRBJ1-2; D might be TRBD1 (6 bases). The CDR3 totals 14 residues. Germline loops: CDR1 SGHRS, CDR2 YFSETQ. Trimming took 0 bases from V and 4 from J, leaving 10 bases between them. CDR3 sequence reads: CASSLGQEIYGYTF. CDR3 nucleotide sequence: TGCGCCAGCAGCTTGGGACAGGAGATCTATGGCTACACCTTC. The complete variable domain, with remaining parts taken from reference TRBV5-1 and TRBJ1-2, reads KAGVTQTPRYLIKTRGQQVTLSCSPISGHRSVSWYQQTPGQGLQFLFEYFSETQRNKGNFPGRFSGRQFSNSRSEMNVSTLELGDSALYLCASSLGQEIYGYTFGSGTRLTVV.

Of note for this clone: A read error may produce the germline difference seen at one junction end. The chain has TRBV7-7 and TRBJ2-5; TRBD2 might be the D (6 bases). Germline CDR1 is SSHAT and CDR2 is FNYEAQ (reference sequence). The CDR3 loop spans 14 amino acids. The CDR3 spells CASSLTGEQETQYF. CDR3 nucleotides: TGTGCTAGCAGCTTGACGGGGGAGCAAGAGACCCAGTACTTC. Together with reference TRBV7-7 and TRBJ2-5, the CDR3 gives the full variable domain: GAGVSQSPRYKVTKRGQDVTLRCDPISSHATLYWYQQALGQGPEFLTYFNYEAQPDKSGLPSDRFSAERPEGSISTLTIQRTEQRDSAMYRCASSLTGEQETQYFGPGTRLLVL.

CDR3 in amino acids: CASSQDKGYTIYF. The CDR3 DNA is TGCGCCAGCAGCCAGGATAAGGGGTACACCATATATTTT. The chain is built from TRBV4-3 and TRBJ1-3, with D possibly being TRBD1 (5 bases). V lost 3 bases to trimming and J lost 8 bases, with 11 bases between them. Looked up from germline, CDR1 is LGHNA and CDR2 is YSLEER. The CDR3 has 13 residues.

V usage is TRBV1 and J usage is TRBJ2-7; the table's D gene call, TRBD2, was not cross checked with the DNA. TRBV1 is marked as a pseudogene. This CDR3 contains 15 residues. The CDR3 loop reads CTSSQETSGNYEQYF. CDR3 DNA sequence: TGCACCAGCAGCCAAGAGACTAGCGGGAACTACGAGCAGTACTTC.

The V and J genes are TRBV5-1 and TRBJ1-1, with 8 bases that match TRBD1. The CDR3 runs 17 residues. Germline V gene lookup returns CDR1 SGHRS and CDR2 YFSETQ. V lost 4 bases, J lost 0 bases, and 11 bases stayed unmatched. In DNA form, the CDR3 reads TGCGCCAGCAGCCCATCGACAGGGGCACAATTGAACACTGAAGCTTTCTTT. Protein: CASSPSTGAQLNTEAFF.

This clone showed up just once. The chain combines TRBV24-1 with TRBJ2-3; the match to TRBD2 covers 7 bases. The J segment lost 3 bases and the V segment lost 4 bases, leaving 6 bases of the junction unmatched. This CDR3 spans 15 amino acids. In germline, CDR1 is KGHDR, CDR2 SFDVKD. CDR3 sequence: CATSDTGTTTDTQYF. The DNA for the CDR3 is TGTGCCACCAGTGACACCGGGACTACGACAGATACGCAGTATTTT.

The V gene is TRBV5-1, the J gene TRBJ1-3; the match to TRBD1 covers 9 bases. This CDR3 has 18 amino acids. V lost 0 bases and J lost 4; bases outside the gene matches: 11. Germline CDR1 reads SGHRS; CDR2 reads YFSETQ. CDR3 nucleotide sequence: TGCGCCAGCAGCTTGGAGGGACAGGGAAATCAACTCGGAAACACCATATATTTT. It translates to CASSLEGQGNQLGNTIYF.

The V and J genes are TRBV25-1 and TRBJ2-7; TRBD1 aligns across 8 bases. Germline V gene data show CDR1 as MGHDK and CDR2 as SYGVNS. Trimming cost V 4 bases and J 6 bases; bases outside gene matches: 8. The CDR3 runs to 14 residues. CDR3 loop: CASSGWDRLGEQYF. CDR3 sequence (DNA): TGTGCCAGCAGTGGCTGGGACAGGCTCGGCGAGCAGTACTTC.

V is TRBV3-1 (or the pseudogene TRBV3-2) and J is TRBJ1-1, with D uncertain. The germline V gene encodes CDR1 LGHDT and CDR2 YNNKEL (reference sequence). V shed 4 bases and J shed 9 bases, with 15 bases lying between them. The CDR3 extends over 13 amino acids. CDR3 nucleotides: TGTGCCAGCAGCCTGGCCGCTACCGGGAAAGCTTTCTTT. Residues: CASSLAATGKAFF.

The chain employs TRBV5-1 and TRBJ2-1, with 12 bases lining up with TRBD2. With V trimmed by 3 bases and J by 14 bases, 6 bases remained unmatched. This CDR3 region has 13 residues. Per germline, CDR1 SGHRS and CDR2 YFSETQ. This chain's CDR3 is CASSSLAGGEEFF. DNA of the CDR3: TGCGCCAGCAGCTCCCTAGCGGGGGGGGAAGAGTTCTTC.

Comment on this clone: Other nucleotide sequences from this sample produce the same CDR3. The chain combines TRBV9 with TRBJ1-2, with TRBD1 as a possible D gene (5 bases). V was trimmed by 0 bases and J by 4 bases, leaving 7 bases between them. This CDR3 is built from 13 residues. Germline CDR1 SGDLS, CDR2 YYNGEE. The CDR3 nucleotides are TGTGCCAGCAGCGTAGGTCAGGGCTATGGCTACACCTTC. Amino acid sequence: CASSVGQGYGYTF.

This rearrangement joins TRBV7-9 to TRBJ2-1, with D possibly matching TRBD2 (6 bases). The CDR3 sequence is 15 residues long. Germline loops: CDR1 SEHNR, CDR2 FQNEAQ (reference sequence). Trimming stripped 1 base from V and 9 bases from J, with 16 bases between. The CDR3 nucleotides are TGTGCCAGCAGCTTAGAAGCTAGCGAGACCCTTGAGCAGTTCTTC. Translation: CASSLEASETLEQFF.